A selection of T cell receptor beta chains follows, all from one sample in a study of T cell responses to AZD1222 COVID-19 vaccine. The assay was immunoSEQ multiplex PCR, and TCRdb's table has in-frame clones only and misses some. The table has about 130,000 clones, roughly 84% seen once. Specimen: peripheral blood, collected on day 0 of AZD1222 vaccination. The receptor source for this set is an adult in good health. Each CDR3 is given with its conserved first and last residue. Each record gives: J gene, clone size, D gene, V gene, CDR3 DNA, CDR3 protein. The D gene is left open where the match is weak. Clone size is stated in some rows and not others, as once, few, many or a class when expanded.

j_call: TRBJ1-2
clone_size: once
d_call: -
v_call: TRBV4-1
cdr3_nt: TGCGCCAGCAGCCCCCAGGGCCCCTACCCTTTCACCTTC
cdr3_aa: CASSPQGPYPFTF

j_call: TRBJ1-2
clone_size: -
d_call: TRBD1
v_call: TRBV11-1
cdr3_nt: TGTGCCAGCAGCTTCGGACAGGGTTCCATCCATGGCTACACCTTC
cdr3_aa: CASSFGQGSIHGYTF

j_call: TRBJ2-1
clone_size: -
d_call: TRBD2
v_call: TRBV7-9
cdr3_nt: TGTGCCAGCAGCGAGACTAGCGGGAGAACCGAGCAGTTCTTC
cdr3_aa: CASSETSGRTEQFF

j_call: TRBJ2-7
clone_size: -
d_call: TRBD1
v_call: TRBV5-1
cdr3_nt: TGCGCCAGCAGCTCCAGGGGGGACAGGGCCTACGAGCAGTACTTC
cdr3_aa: CASSSRGDRAYEQYF

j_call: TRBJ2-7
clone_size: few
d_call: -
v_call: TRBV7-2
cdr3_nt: TGTGCCAGCAGCACCCAAGGGACGGATTCCTCCTACGAGCAGTACTTC
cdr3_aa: CASSTQGTDSSYEQYF

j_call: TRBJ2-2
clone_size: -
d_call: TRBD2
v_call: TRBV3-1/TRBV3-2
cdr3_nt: TGTGCCAGCAGCCCTAGCGGGGCCGGGGAGCTGTTTTTT
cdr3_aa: CASSPSGAGELFF

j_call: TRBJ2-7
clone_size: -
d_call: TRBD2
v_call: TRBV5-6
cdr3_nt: TGTGCCAGCAGCCTGGGGACTAGTGAGCAGTACTTC
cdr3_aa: CASSLGTSEQYF

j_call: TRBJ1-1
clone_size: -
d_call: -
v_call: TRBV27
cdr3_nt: TGTGCCAGCAGTCCAGCCCCGGGGATGAACACTGAAGCTTTCTTT
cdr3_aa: CASSPAPGMNTEAFF

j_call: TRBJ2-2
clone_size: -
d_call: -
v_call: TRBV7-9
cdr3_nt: TGTGCCAGCCAGGACAGAGCGAACACCGGGGAGCTGTTTTTT
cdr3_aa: CASQDRANTGELFF

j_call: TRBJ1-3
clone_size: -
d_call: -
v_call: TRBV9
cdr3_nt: TGTGCCAGCAGCGTCGGGGGGGGGCCCCTCGGAAACACCATATATTTT
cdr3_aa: CASSVGGGPLGNTIYF

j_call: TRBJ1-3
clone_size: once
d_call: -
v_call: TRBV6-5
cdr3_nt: TGTGCCAGTTCCGGAAACACCATATATTTT
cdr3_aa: CASSGNTIYF

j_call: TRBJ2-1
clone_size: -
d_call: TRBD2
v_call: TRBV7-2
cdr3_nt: TGTGCCAGCAGCTCTAGGGGACTAACGGACGACAATGAGCAGTTCTTC
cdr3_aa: CASSSRGLTDDNEQFF

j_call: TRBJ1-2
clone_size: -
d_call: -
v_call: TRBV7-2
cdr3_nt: TGTGCCAGCAGCTTAGACGGCAACAACGGCTACACCTTC
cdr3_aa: CASSLDGNNGYTF

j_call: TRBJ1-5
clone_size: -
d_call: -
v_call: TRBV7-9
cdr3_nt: TGTGCCAGCAGCCCCGCCTCGGAGGGGCCCAATCAGCCCCAGCATTTT
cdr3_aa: CASSPASEGPNQPQHF

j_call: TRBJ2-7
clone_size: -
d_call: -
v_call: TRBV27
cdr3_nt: TGTGCCAGCAGGGGGGCAGAAGGATACTACGAGCAGTACTTC
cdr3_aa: CASRGAEGYYEQYF

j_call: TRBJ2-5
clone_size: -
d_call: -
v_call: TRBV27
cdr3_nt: TGTGCCAGCAGCCAGGCGGATAAGACACCTGGAAAAAAAGAGACCCAGTACTTC
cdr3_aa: CASSQADKTPGKKETQYF

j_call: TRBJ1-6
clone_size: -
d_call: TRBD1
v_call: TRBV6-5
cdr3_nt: TGTGCCAGCAGATTGATCGGGACAGGGGGATCACCCCTCCACTTT
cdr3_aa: CASRLIGTGGSPLHF

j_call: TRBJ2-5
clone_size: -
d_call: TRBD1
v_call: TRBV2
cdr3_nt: TGTGCCAGCAGATCTCTGGGACAGGTCCGAGAGACCCAGTACTTC
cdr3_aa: CASRSLGQVRETQYF

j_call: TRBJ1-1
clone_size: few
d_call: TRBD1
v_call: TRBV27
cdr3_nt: TGTGCCAGCAGTTGGCAGGGGGTCACTGAAGCTTTCTTT
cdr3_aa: CASSWQGVTEAFF

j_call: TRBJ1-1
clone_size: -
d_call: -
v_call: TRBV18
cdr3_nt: TGTGCCAGCTCACCACCGGGGATCCGAGCTTTCTTT
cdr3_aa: CASSPPGIRAFF

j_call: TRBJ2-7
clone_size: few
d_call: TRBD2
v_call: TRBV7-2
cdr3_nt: TGTGCCAGCAGCATCCTAGCGGGGGCCTACGAGCAGTACTTC
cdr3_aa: CASSILAGAYEQYF

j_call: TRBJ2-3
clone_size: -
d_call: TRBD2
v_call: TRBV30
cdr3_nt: TGTGCCTGGACTCCATGGACTAGCGACGGTACGCAGTATTTT
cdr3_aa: CAWTPWTSDGTQYF

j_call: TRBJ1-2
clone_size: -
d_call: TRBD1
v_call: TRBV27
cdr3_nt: TGTGCCAGCAGTTTCATCGGGACAGACTATGGCTACACCTTC
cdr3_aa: CASSFIGTDYGYTF

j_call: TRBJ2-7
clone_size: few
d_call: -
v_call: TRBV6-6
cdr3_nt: TGTGCCAGCAGTTACTCGATCAGGGAGCAGTACTTC
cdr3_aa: CASSYSIREQYF

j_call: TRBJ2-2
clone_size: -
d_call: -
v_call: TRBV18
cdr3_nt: TGTGCCAGCTCACGAGGTATCGACACCGGGGAGCTGTTTTTT
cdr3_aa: CASSRGIDTGELFF

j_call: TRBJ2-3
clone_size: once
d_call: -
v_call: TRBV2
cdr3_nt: TGTGCCAGCAGTGACCCACGAGGGTTTAGCACAGATACGCAGTATTTT
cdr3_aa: CASSDPRGFSTDTQYF

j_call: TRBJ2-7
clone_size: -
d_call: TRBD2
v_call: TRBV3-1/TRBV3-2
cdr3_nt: TGTGCCAGCAGCCCCCTTAGCGGGGGTGCCGCTGGGGAGCAGTACTTC
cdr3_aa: CASSPLSGGAAGEQYF

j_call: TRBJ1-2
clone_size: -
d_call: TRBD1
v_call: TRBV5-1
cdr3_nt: TGCGCCAGCAGCTTGGGACAGGGGTTCTATGGCTACACCTTC
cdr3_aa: CASSLGQGFYGYTF

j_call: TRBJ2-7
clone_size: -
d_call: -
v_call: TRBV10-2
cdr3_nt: TGCGCCAGCAGTGACCCCAGCAGAGGCTACGAGCAGTACTTC
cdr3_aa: CASSDPSRGYEQYF

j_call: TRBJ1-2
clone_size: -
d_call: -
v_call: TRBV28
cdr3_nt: TGTGCCAGCACCCCGGGCACTAGCGTAGCTAACTATGGCTACACCTTC
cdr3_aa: CASTPGTSVANYGYTF

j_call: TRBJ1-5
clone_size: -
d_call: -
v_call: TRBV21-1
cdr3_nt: TGTGCCAGCAGTGAAAATCAGCCCCAGCATTTT
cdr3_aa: CASSENQPQHF

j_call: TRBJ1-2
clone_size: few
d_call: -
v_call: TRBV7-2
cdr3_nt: TGTGCCAGCAGCGCCGATCATCAGGCTAAGGGCTACACCTTC
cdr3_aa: CASSADHQAKGYTF

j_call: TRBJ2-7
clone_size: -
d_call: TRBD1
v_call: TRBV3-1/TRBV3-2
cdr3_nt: TGTGCCAGCAGCCAAGTAGCCGGGACAGGGGTCCACGAGCAGTACTTC
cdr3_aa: CASSQVAGTGVHEQYF